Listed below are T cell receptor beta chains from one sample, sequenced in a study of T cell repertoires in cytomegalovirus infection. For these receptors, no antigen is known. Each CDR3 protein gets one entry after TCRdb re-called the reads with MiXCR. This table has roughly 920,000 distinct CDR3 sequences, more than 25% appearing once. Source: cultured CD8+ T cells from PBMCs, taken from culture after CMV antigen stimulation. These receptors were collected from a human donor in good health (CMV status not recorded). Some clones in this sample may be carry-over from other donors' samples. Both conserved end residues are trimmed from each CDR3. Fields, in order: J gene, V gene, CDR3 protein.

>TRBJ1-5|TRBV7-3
ASSRMGPSEPQH
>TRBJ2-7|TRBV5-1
ASSLAGTYEQY
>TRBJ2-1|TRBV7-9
ASSWTSLTNEQF
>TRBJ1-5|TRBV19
ASSLLDGFSNQPQH
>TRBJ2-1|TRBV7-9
ASSPGGGGVSSRYNEQF
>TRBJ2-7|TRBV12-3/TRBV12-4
VSSLLSGTGLYEQY
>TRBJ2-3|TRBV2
ASSEERDSSTDTQY
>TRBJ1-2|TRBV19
ASSIGGASYT
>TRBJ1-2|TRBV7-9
ATGKESRFGYT
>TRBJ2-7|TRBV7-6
ASSLVGAVLPYEQY
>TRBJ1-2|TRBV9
ATGGLNYGYT
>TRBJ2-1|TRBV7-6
ASSPGSGDEQF
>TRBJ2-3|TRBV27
ASSSGGSSTDTQY
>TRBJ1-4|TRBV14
ASSQVMAGEEKLF
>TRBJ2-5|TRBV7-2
ASSFFGRPQETQY
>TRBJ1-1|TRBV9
ASSGQTWTEAF
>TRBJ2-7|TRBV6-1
ASSPGTGFYEQY
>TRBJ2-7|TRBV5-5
ASSPGRFLYEQY
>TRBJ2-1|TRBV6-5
ASSYSLGLSYNEQF
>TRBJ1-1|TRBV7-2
ASSPTRNTEAF
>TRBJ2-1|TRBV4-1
ASSQDLGQGWFGSYNEQF
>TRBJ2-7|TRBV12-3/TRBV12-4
ASTLNGYSYEQY
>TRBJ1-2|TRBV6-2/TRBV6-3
ASRGLRPHPNYGYT
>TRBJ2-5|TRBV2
ASTEWASGKETQY
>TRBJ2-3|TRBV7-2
ASSWGQNSGATQY
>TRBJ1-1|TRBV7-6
ASSDELNTEAF
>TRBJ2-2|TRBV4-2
ASSQELVWTTNTGELF
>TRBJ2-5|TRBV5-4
ASSEIPRTRVQETQY
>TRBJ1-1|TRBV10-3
AIRVGQLNTEAF